This T cell receptor beta chain was sequenced in a study of molecular identifiers for immune sequencing clone quantification. This clonotype has more than one count but fewer than ten. The CDR3 has 16 residues. The germline gives CDR1 SGDLS, CDR2 YYNGEE. Between the trimmed V and J ends, which lost 0 bases and 3 bases, there was a span of 16 bases. MiXCR, applied by TCRdb to the PCR reads, yields one record per CDR3 protein. Seen here are 490,000 or so distinct CDR3 sequences, around 21% observed once, and the top ten hold about 0.78%. The TCR sequence derives from a human donor in good health. Some libraries in this study had Jurkat cell RNA spiked in. The chain joins TRBV9 to TRBJ2-7; either TRBD1 or TRBD2 may fit D (5 bases each). Sequenced sample: naive CD8+ T cells from blood, with Jurkat cell RNA spiked in. As for subset: FACS-sorted CD8+CD4-CCR7+CD45RA+ naive T cells. CDR3 protein: CASSVGDSGTVYEQYF. The CDR3 nucleotides read TGTGCCAGCAGCGTAGGGGATTCCGGGACGGTCTACGAGCAGTACTTC.